The clone carrying this TCR beta chain appeared once. Profiling relied on immunoSEQ multiplex PCR, and the TCRdb table lists in-frame clones only, not all of them. The sample records about 480,000 clones, 85% to 90% being singletons. The CDR3 consists of 13 residues. V dropped 5 bases and J dropped 7 bases, with 11 bases sitting between them. The sample is drawn from a study of blood T cell repertoires in COVID-19. The sequenced sample consisted of peripheral blood. The V call is TRBV12-3 or TRBV12-4, the J call TRBJ2-2, with a weak D call TRBD1 (5 bases). The sequence came from a woman in her forties or fifties with COVID-19, enrolled during active disease. The CDR3 region has the DNA TGTGCCAGCAGTCCCCAGGGAATCGGGGAGCTGTTTTTT. Translation gives CASSPQGIGELFF.